Each of the 5 T cell receptor beta chains below was sequenced from the same sample in a study of cytomegalovirus exposure and HLA in healthy donors. Some clones are missing from TCRdb's copy, which holds only in-frame ones; the method was immunoSEQ multiplex PCR. The table shows 100,000 to 150,000 clones, with about 91% occurring only once. The sequencing sample was made of PBMCs. The receptor set was obtained from a woman younger than 30 in good health and CMV-seronegative.

The chain combines TRBV10-3 with TRBJ2-7; 9 bases are shared with TRBD1. Germline V gene data show CDR1 as ENHRY and CDR2 as SYGVKD. This CDR3 has 15 residues. Trimming took 6 bases from V and 6 from J; bases not matched to a gene: 12. DNA of the CDR3: TGTGCCATCAGAGAGACCGGGACAGGGTACGGCGAGCAGTACTTC. Protein: CAIRETGTGYGEQYF.

V usage is TRBV5-8 and J usage is TRBJ1-5, with D unresolved. The length of the CDR3 is 16 residues. V dropped 6 bases and J dropped 0 bases, with 16 bases sitting between them. Germline V CDR1 and CDR2: SGHTS, YDEGEE. CDR3 loop: CASTTTGSHSNQPQHF. CDR3 DNA: TGTGCCAGCACCACGACCGGGAGTCATAGCAATCAGCCCCAGCATTTT.

This chain connects TRBV5-1 to TRBJ1-1; maybe TRBD1 (6 bases). CDR3 length: 19 amino acids. The germline V gene encodes CDR1 SGHRS and CDR2 YFSETQ. The V gene lost 4 bases and the J gene lost 0 bases, with 25 bases spanning the gap. CDR3 loop: CASSLPFTTGPSMNTEAFF. In nucleotides, the CDR3 is TGCGCCAGCAGCCTCCCCTTTACCACAGGGCCCAGTATGAACACTGAAGCTTTCTTT. Supplemented by reference TRBV5-1 and TRBJ1-1, the full variable domain reads KAGVTQTPRYLIKTRGQQVTLSCSPISGHRSVSWYQQTPGQGLQFLFEYFSETQRNKGNFPGRFSGRQFSNSRSEMNVSTLELGDSALYLCASSLPFTTGPSMNTEAFFGQGTRLTVV.

The CDR3 DNA reads TGTGCCAGCAGCGTAGACCCAGCGGGGGACTCCTACGAGCAGTACTTC. Protein product: CASSVDPAGDSYEQYF. The chain carries TRBV9 and TRBJ2-7; TRBD2 agrees at 8 bases. Looked up from germline, CDR1 is SGDLS and CDR2 is YYNGEE. This CDR3 is 16 amino acids long. The V and J ends lost 0 bases and 0 bases, in that order; junction bases with no gene match: 5.

CDR3 DNA: TGCGCCAGCAGCTTGGCCAGTGGGGCAGGACCTGAAGCTTTCTTT. Its translation: CASSLASGAGPEAFF. V is TRBV5-1 and J is TRBJ1-1; D possibly corresponds to TRBD1 (5 bases). The CDR3 is 15 amino acids. Germline V gives CDR1 SGHRS, CDR2 YFSETQ. Trimming removed 0 bases from V and 6 bases from J, with 15 bases in between.